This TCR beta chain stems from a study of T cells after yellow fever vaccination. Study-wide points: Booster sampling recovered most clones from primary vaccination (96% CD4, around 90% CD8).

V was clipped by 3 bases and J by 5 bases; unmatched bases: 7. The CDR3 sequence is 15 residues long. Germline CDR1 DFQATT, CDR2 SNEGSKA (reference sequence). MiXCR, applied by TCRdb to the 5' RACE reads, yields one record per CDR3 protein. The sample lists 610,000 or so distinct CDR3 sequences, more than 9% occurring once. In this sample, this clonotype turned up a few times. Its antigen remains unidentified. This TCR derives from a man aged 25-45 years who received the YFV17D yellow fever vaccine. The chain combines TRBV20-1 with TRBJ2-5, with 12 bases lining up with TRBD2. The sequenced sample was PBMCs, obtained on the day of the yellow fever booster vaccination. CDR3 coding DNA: TGCAGTGCTAGTTTGACTAGCGGGAGTCGGGAGACCCAGTACTTC. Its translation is CSASLTSGSRETQYF.